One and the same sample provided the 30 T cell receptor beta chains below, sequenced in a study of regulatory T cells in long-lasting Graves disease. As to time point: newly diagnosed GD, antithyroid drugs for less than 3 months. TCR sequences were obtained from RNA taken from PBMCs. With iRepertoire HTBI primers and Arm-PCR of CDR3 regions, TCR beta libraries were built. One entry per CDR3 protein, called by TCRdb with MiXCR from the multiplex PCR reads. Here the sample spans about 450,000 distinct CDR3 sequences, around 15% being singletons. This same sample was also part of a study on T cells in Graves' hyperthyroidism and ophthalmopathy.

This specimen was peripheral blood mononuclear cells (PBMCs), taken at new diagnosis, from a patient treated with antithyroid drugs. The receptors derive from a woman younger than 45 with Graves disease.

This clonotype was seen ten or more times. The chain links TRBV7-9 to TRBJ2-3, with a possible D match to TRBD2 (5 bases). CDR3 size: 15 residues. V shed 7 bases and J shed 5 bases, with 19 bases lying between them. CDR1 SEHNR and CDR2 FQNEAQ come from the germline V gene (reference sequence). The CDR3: CASTHPVAGLDTQYF. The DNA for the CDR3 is TGTGCCAGCACCCACCCTGTGGCGGGCCTAGATACGCAGTATTTT.

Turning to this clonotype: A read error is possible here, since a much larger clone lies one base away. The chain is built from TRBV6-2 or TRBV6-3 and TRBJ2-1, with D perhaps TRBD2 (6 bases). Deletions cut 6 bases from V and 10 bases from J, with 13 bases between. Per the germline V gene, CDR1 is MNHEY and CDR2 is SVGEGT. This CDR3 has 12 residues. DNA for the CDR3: TGTGCCAGCAGCAGGACTATGCACGAGCAGTTCTTC. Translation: CASSRTMHEQFF.

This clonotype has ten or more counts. For the CDR3, the DNA is TGCAGTGCTAGAGTAACGGAGGGACGCTATGGCTACACCTTC. It specifies CSARVTEGRYGYTF. The chain is built from TRBV20-1 and TRBJ1-2; maybe TRBD1 (5 bases). V lost 1 base and J lost 4, with 13 bases in between. This CDR3 contains 14 residues. CDR1 DFQATT and CDR2 SNEGSKA come from the germline V gene (reference sequence).

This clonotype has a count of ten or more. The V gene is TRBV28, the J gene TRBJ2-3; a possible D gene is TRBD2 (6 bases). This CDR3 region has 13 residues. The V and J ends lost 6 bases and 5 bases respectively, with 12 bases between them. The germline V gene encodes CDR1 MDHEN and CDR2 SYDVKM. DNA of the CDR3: TGTGCCAGCAGATTGAATAGCGGAGATACGCAGTATTTT. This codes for CASRLNSGDTQYF.

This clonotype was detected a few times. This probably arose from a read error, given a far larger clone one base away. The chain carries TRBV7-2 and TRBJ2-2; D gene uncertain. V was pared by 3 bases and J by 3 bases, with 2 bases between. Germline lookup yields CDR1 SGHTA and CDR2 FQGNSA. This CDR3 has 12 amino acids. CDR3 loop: CASSFHTGELFF. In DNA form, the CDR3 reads TGTGCCAGCAGCTTCCACACCGGGGAGCTGTTTTTT.

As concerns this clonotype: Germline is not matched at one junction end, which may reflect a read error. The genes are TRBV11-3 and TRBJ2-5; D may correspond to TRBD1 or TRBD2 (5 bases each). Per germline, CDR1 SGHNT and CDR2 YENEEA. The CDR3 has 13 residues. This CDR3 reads CASSLGLGETLYF. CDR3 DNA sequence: TGTGCCAGCAGCTTAGGATTGGGGGAGACCCTGTACTTC.

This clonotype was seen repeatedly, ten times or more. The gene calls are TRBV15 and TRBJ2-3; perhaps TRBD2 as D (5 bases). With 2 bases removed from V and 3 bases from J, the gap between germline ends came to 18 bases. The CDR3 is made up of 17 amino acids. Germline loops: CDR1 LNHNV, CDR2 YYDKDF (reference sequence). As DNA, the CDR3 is TGTGCCACCAGCAGAACTGTCTTTGGGAGAGGGACAGATACGCAGTATTTT. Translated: CATSRTVFGRGTDTQYF.

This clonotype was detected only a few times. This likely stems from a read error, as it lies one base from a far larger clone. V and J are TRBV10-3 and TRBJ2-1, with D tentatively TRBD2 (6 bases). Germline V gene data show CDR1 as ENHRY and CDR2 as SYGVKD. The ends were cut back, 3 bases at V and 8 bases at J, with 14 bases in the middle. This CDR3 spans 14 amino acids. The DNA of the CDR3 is TGTGCCATCAGTGACGGAGGGGTCTTCGATGAGCAGTTCTTC. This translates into CAISDGGVFDEQFF.

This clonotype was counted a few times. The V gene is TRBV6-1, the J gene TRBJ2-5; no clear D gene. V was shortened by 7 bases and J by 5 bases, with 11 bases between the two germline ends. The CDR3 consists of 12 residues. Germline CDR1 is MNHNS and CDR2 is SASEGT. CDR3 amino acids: CASTPPGETQYF. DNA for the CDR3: TGTGCCAGCACCCCCCCCGGGGAGACCCAGTACTTC.

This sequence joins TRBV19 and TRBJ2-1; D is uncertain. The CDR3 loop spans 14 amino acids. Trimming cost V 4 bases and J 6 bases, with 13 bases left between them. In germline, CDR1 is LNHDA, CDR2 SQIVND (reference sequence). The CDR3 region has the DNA TGTGCCAGTAGTAGGGTTCAAGCTTCCAATGAGCAGTTCTTC. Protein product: CASSRVQASNEQFF.

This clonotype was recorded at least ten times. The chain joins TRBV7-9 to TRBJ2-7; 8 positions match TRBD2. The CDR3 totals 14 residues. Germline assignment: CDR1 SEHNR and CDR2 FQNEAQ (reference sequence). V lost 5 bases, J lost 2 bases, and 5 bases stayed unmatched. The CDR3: CASSGSGAPYEQYF. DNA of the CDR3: TGTGCCAGCAGCGGTAGCGGGGCACCCTACGAGCAGTACTTC. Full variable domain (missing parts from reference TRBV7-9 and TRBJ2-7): DTGVSQNPRHKITKRGQNVTFRCDPISEHNRLYWYRQTLGQGPEFLTYFQNEAQLEKSRLLSDRFSAERPKGSFSTLEIQRTEQGDSAMYLCASSGSGAPYEQYFGPGTRLTVT.

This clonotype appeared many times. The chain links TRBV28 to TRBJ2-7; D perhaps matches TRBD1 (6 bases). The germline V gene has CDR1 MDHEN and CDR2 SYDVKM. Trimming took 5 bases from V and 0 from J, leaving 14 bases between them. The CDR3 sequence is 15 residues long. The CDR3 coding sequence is TGTGCCAGCAGTGGACCGACAGGTAACTCCTACGAGCAGTACTTC. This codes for CASSGPTGNSYEQYF.

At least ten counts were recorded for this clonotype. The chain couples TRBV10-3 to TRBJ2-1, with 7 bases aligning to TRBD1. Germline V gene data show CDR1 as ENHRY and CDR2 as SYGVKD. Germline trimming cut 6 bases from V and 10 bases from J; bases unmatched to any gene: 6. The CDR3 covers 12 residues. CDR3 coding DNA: TGTGCCATCAGACCCCCGGGACAGGAGCAGTTCTTC. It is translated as CAIRPPGQEQFF.

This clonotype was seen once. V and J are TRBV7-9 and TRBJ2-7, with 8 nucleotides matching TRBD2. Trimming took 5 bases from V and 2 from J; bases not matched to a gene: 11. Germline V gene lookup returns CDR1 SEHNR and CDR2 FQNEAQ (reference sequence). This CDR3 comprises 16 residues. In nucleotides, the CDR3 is TGTGCCAGCAGCCGTTTACCGGGACTAGGGACCTACGAGCAGTACTTC. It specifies CASSRLPGLGTYEQYF.

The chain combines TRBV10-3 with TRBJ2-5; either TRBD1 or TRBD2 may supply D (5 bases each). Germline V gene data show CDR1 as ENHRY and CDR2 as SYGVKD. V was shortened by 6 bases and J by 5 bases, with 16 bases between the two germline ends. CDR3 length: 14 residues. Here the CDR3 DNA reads TGTGCCATCAGGGGTGGGGGAGTGACGGAGACCCAGTACTTC. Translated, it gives CAIRGGGVTETQYF.

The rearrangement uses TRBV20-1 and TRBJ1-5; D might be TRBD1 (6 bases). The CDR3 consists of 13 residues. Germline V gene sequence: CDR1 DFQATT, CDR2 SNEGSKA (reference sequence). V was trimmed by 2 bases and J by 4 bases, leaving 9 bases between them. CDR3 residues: CSARTTGNQPQHF. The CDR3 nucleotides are TGCAGTGCTAGAACTACAGGGAATCAGCCCCAGCATTTT.

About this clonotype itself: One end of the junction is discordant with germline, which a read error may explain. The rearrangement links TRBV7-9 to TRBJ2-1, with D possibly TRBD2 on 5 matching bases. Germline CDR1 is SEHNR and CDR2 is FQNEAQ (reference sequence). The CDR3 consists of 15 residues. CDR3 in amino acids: CANSFEGESYNEQFF. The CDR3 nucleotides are TGTGCCAACAGCTTCGAGGGAGAGTCCTACAATGAGCAGTTCTTC.

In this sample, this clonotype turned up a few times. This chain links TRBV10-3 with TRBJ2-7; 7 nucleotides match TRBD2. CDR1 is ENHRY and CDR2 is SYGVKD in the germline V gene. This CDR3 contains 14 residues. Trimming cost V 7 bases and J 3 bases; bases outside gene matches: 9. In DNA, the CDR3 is TGTGCCATCAACTCAGAGCGGGACCGCTACGAGCAGTACTTC. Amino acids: CAINSERDRYEQYF.

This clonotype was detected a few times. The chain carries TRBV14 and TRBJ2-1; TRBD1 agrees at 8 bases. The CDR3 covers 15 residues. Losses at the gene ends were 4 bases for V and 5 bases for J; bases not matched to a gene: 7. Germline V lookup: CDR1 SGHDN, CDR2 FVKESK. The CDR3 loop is CASSPKGQEHNEQFF. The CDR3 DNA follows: TGTGCCAGCAGCCCTAAGGGACAGGAGCACAATGAGCAGTTCTTC. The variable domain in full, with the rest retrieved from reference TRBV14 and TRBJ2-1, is EAGVTQFPSHSVIEKGQTVTLRCDPISGHDNLYWYRRVMGKEIKFLLHFVKESKQDESGMPNNRFLAERTGGTYSTLKVQPAELEDSGVYFCASSPKGQEHNEQFFGPGTRLTVL.

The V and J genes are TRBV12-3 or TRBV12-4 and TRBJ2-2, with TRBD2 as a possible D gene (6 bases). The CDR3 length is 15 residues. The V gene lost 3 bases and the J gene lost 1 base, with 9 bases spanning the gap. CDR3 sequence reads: CASSFGAGNTGELFF. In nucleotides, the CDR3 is TGTGCCAGCAGTTTCGGAGCGGGGAACACCGGGGAGCTGTTTTTT.

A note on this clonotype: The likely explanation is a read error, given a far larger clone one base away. The CDR3 loop reads CANSLASGRAFDEQFF. CDR3 in DNA: TGTGCCAACAGCTTAGCGAGCGGGAGGGCCTTCGATGAGCAGTTCTTC. The chain recombines TRBV7-3 with TRBJ2-1; TRBD2 aligns across 10 bases. CDR1 and CDR2 from the germline V gene are SGHTA and FQGTGA. This CDR3 has 16 residues.

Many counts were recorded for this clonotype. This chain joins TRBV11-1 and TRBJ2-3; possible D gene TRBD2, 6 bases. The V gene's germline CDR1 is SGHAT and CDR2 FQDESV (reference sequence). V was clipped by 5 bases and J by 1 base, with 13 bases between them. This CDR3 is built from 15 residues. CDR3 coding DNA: TGTGCCAGCAGCCATAACCCGGGAGGCACAGATACGCAGTATTTT. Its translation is CASSHNPGGTDTQYF. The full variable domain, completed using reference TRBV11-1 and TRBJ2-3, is EAEVAQSPRYKITEKSQAVAFWCDPISGHATLYWYRQILGQGPELLVQFQDESVVDDSQLPKDRFSAERLKGVDSTLKIQPAELGDSAMYLCASSHNPGGTDTQYFGPGTRLTVL.

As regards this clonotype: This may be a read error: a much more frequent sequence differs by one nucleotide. As DNA, the CDR3 is TGTGCCAGCACTCCCGGGACTAGCGATTCCTACGAGCAGTACTTC. Residues: CASTPGTSDSYEQYF. V and J are TRBV27 and TRBJ2-7; TRBD2 matches at 10 bases. From germline, CDR1 is MNHEY and CDR2 SMNVEV (reference sequence). V shed 7 bases, J shed 1 base, and the junction held 7 bases outside the gene matches. CDR3 length equals 15 residues.

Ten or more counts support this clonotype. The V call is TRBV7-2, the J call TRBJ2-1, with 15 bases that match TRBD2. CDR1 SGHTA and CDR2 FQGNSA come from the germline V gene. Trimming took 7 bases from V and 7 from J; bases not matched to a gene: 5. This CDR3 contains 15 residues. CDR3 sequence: CASTRTSGRGNEQFF. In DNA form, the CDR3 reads TGTGCCAGCACCCGGACTAGCGGGAGGGGAAATGAGCAGTTCTTC.

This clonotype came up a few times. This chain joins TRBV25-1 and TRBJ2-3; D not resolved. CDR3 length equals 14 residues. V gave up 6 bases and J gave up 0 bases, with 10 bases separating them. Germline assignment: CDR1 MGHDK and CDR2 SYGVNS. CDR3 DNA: TGTGCCAGCAGAGGCATCAAAAGCACAGATACGCAGTATTTT. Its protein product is CASRGIKSTDTQYF.

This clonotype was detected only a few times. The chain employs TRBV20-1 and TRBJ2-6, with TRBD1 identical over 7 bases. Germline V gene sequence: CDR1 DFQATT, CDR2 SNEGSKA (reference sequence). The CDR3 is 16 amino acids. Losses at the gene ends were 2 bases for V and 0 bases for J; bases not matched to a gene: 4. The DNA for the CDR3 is TGCAGTGCTAGACCGGGACAGACCTCTGGGGCCAACGTCCTGACTTTC. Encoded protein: CSARPGQTSGANVLTF.

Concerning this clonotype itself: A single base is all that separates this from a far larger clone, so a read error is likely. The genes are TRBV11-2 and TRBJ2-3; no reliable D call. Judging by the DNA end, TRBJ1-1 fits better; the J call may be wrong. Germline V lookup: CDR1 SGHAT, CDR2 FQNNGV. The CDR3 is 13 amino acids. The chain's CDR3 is CAGSLKGAKGAFF. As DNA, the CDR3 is TGTGCCGGCAGCTTAAAGGGCGCAAAAGGAGCTTTCTTT.

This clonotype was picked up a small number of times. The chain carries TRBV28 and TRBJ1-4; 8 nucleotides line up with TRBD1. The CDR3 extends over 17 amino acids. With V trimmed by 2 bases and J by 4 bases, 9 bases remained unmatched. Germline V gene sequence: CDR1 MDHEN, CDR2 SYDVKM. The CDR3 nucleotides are TGTGCCAGCAGTTTACTGGGACAGGCGTTCAGTAATGAAAAACTGTTTTTT. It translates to CASSLLGQAFSNEKLFF.

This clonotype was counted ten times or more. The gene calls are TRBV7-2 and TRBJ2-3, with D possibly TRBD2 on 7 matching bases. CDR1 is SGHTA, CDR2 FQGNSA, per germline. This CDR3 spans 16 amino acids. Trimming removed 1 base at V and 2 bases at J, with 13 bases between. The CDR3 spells CASSLGGGGNTDTQYF. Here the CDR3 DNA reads TGTGCCAGCAGCTTAGGAGGGGGGGGGAACACAGATACGCAGTATTTT.

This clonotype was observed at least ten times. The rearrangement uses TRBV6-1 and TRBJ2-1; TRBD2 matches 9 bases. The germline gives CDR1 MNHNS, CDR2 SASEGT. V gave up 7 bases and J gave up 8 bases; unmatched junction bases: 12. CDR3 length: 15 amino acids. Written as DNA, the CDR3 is TGTGCCAGCACATTTCGTCTAGCGGGAAGCTATGAGCAGTTCTTC. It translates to CASTFRLAGSYEQFF.